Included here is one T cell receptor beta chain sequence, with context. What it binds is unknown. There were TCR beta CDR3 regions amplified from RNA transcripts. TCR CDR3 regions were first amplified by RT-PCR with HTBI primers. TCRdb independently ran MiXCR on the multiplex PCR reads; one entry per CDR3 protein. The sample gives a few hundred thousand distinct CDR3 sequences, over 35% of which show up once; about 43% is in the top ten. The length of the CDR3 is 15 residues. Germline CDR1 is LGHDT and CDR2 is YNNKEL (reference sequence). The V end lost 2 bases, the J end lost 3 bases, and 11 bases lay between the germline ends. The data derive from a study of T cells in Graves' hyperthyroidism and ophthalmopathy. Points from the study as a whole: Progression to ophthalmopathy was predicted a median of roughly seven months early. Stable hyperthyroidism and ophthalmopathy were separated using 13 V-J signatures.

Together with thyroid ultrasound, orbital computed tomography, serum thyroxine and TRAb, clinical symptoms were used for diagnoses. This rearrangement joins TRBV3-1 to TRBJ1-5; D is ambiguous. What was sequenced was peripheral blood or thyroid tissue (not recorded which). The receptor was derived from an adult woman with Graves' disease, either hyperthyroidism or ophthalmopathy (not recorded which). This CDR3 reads CASSQSPGINQPQHF. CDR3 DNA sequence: TGTGCCAGCAGCCAATCCCCCGGGATCAATCAGCCCCAGCATTTT.